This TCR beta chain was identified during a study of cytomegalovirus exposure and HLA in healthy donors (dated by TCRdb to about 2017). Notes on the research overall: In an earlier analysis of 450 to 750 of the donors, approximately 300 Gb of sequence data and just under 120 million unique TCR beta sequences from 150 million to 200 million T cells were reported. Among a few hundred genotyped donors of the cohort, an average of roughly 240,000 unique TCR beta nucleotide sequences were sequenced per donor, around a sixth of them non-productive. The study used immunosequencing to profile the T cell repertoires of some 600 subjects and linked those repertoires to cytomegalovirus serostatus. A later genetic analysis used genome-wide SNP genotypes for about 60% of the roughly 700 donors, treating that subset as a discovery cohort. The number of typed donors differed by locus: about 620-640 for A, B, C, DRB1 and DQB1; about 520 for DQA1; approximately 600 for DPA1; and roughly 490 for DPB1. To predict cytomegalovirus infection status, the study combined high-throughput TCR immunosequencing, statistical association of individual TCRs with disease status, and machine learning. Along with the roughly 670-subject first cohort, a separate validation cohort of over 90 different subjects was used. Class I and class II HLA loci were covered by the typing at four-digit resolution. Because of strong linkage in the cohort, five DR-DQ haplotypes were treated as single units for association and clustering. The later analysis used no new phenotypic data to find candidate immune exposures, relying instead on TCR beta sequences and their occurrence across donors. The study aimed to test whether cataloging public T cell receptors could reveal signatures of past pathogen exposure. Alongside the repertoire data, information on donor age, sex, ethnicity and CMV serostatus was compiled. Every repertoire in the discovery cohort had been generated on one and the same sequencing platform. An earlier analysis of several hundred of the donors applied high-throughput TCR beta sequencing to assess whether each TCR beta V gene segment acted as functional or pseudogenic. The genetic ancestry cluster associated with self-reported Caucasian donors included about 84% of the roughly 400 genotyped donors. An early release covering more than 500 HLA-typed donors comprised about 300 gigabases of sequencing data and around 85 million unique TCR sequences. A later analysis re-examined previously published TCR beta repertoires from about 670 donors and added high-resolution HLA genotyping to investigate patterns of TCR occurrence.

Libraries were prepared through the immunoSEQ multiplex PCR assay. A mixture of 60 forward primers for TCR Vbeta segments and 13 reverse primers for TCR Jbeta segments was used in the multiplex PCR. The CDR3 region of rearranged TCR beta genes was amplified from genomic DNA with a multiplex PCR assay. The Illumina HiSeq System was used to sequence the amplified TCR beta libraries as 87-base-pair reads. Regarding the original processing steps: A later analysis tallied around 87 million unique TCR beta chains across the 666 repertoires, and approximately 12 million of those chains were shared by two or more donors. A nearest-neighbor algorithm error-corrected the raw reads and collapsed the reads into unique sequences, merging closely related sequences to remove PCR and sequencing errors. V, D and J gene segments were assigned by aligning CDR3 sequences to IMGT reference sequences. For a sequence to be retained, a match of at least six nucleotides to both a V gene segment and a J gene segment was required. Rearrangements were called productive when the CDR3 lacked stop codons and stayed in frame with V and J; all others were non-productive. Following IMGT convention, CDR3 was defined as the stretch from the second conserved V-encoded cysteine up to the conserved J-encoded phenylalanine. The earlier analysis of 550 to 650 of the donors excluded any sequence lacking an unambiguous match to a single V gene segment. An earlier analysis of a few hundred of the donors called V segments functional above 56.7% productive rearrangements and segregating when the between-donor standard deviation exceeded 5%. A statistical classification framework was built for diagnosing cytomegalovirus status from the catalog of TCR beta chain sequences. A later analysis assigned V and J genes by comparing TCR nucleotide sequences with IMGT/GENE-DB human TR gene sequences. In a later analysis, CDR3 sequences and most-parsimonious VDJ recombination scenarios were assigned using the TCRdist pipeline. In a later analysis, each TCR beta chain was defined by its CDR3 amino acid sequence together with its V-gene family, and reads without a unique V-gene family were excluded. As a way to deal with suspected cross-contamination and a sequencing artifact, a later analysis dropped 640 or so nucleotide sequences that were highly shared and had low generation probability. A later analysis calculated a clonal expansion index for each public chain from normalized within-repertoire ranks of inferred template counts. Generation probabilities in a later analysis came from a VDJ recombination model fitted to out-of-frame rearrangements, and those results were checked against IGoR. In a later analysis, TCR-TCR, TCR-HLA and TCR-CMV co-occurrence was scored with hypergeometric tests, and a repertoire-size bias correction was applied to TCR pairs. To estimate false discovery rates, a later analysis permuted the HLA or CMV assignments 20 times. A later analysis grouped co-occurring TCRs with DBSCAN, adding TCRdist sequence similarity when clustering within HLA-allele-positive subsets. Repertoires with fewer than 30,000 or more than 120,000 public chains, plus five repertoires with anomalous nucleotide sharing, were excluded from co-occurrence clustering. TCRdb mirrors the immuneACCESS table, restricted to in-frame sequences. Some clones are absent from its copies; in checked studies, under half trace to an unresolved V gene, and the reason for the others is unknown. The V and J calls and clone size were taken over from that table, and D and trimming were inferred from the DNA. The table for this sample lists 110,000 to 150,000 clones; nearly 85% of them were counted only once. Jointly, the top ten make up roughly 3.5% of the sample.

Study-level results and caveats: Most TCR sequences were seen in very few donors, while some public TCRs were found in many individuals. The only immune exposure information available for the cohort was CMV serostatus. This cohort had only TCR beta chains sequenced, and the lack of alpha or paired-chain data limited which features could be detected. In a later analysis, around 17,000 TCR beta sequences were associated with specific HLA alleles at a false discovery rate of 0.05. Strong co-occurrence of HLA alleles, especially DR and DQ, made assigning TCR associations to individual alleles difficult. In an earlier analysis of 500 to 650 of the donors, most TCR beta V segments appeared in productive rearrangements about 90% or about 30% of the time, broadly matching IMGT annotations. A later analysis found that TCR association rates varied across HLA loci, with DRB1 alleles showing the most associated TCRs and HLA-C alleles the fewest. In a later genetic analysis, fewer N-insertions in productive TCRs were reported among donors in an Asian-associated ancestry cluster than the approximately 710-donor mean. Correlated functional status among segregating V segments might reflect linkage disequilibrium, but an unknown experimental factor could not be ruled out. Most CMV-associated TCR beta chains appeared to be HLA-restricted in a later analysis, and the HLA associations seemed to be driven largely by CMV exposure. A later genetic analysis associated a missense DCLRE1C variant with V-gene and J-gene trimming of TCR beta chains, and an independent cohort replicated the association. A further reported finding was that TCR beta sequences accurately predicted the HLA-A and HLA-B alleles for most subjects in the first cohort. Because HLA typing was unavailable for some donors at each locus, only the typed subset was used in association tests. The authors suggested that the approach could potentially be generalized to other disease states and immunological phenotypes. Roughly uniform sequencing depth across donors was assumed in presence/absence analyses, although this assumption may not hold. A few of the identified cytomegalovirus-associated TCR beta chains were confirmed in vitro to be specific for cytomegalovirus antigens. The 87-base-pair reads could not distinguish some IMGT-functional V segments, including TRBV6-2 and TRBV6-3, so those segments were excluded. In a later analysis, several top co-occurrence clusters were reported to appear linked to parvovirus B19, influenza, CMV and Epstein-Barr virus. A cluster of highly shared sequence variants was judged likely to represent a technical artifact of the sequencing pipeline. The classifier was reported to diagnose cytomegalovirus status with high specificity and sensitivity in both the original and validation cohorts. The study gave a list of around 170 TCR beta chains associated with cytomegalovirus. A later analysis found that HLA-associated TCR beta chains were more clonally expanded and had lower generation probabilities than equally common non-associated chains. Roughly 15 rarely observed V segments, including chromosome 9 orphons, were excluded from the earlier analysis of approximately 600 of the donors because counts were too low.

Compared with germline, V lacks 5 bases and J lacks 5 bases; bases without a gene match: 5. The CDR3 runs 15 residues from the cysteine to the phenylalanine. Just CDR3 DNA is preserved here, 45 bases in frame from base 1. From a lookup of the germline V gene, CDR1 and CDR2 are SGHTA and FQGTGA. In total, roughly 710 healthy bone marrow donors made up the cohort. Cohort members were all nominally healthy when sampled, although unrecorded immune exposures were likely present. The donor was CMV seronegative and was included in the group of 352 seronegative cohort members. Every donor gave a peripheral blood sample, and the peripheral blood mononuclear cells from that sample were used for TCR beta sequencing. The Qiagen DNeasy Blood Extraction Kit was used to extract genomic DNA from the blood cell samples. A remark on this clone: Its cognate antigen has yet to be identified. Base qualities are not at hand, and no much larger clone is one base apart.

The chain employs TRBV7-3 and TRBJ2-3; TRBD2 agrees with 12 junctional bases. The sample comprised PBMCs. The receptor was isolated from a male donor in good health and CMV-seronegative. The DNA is TGTGCCAGCAGCCCACTAGCGGGAGGTAAAGATACGCAGTATTTT. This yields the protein CASSPLAGGKDTQYF.